What follows are 16 T cell receptor beta chains derived from one specimen sequenced in a study of PD-1 blockade in classical Hodgkin lymphoma. As for time point: cycle 4 day 1 (C4D1), after more than 5 weeks of nivolumab. No patient escaped relapse after autologous stem cell transplantation, and brentuximab vedotin exposure varied. Here immunoSEQ multiplex PCR was the method, and the copy in TCRdb shows in-frame clones only, minus some. In the table there are some 19,000 clones, approximately 80% of which are singletons. The sample consisted of peripheral blood mononuclear cells (PBMCs), taken before the fourth cycle of nivolumab. These receptors were taken from a human donor with classical Hodgkin lymphoma.

This rearrangement joins TRBV7-9 to TRBJ2-5, with unresolved D. The V end lost 5 bases, the J end lost 5 bases, and 15 bases lay between the germline ends. The CDR3 is 14 amino acids. Germline V gene lookup returns CDR1 SEHNR and CDR2 FQNEAQ (reference sequence). The DNA for the CDR3 is TGTGCCAGCAGCACCTGGACGGTTGGGGAGACCCAGTACTTC. Amino acid sequence: CASSTWTVGETQYF.

The chain uses TRBV27 and TRBJ2-1; 7 bases line up with TRBD2. This CDR3 region has 14 residues. Trimming cost V 6 bases and J 3 bases; bases outside gene matches: 5. Germline V gene sequence: CDR1 MNHEY, CDR2 SMNVEV (reference sequence). CDR3 sequence (DNA): TGTGCCAGCAGAAGACCGGGGGGCTACAATGAGCAGTTCTTC. Translation gives CASRRPGGYNEQFF.

This clone came up once. This sequence joins TRBV28 and TRBJ1-2; D not certain. Germline assignment: CDR1 MDHEN and CDR2 SYDVKM. Deletions cut 2 bases from V and 2 bases from J, with 9 bases between. The CDR3 has 14 amino acids. The CDR3 here is CASSLVGVNYGYTF. The CDR3 region has the DNA TGTGCCAGCAGTTTAGTCGGAGTCAACTATGGCTACACCTTC.

The chain uses TRBV29-1 and TRBJ2-7; D tentatively reads TRBD1 or TRBD2 (5 bases each). Germline values: CDR1 SQVTM, CDR2 ANQGSEA. This CDR3 spans 13 amino acids. Between the trimmed V and J ends, which lost 7 bases and 5 bases, there was a span of 18 bases. Here the CDR3 DNA reads TGCAGCGCCCTAGCCAGTCCCAGGGACGAGCAGTACTTC. It is translated as CSALASPRDEQYF.

This chain uses TRBV9 with TRBJ2-1; no clear D. Germline-derived CDR1 and CDR2 are SGDLS and YYNGEE. This CDR3 has 14 amino acids. V was trimmed by 1 base and J by 3 bases, leaving 8 bases between them. The CDR3 nucleotides are TGTGCCAGCAGCGTACTGGCAGACTACAATGAGCAGTTCTTC. Encoded protein: CASSVLADYNEQFF.

The chain couples TRBV28 to TRBJ1-2; D is undetermined. Between the trimmed V and J ends, which lost 6 bases and 0 bases, there was a span of 17 bases. Germline V gene data show CDR1 as MDHEN and CDR2 as SYDVKM. The CDR3 extends over 16 amino acids. CDR3 bases: TGTGCCAGCAGCTCGTCCCAAACCCGGCCTAACTATGGCTACACCTTC. Residues: CASSSSQTRPNYGYTF.

The chain joins TRBV30 to TRBJ2-3; the match to TRBD2 covers 9 bases. CDR1 GTSNPN and CDR2 SVGIG come from the germline V gene (reference sequence). The CDR3 runs 16 residues. After removal of 3 bases from V and 1 base from J, the junction contained 8 bases not matched to a gene. The CDR3 coding sequence is TGTGCCTGGAGCGGGGGTAGCGGGAGACGCACAGATACGCAGTATTTT. Protein: CAWSGGSGRRTDTQYF.

The chain combines TRBV25-1 with TRBJ2-5; 10 bases line up with TRBD2. V shed 1 base and J 3 bases; nucleotides not matched to a gene: 2. Germline-derived CDR1 and CDR2 are MGHDK and SYGVNS. This CDR3 is 15 amino acids long. CDR3 nucleotide sequence: TGTGCCAGCAGTGAATGGACTAGCGGAGAAGAGACCCAGTACTTC. It encodes CASSEWTSGEETQYF.

This clone was seen only a few times. The V and J genes are TRBV4-3 and TRBJ2-1, with 15 bases lining up with TRBD2. CDR3 length: 17 amino acids. CDR1 and CDR2 (germline): LGHNA, YSLEER. Trimming at V came to 3 bases and at J to 8 bases, leaving 8 bases not matched to a gene. The CDR3 nucleotides are TGCGCCAGCAGCCACCGCGGACTAGCGGGAGGGGGCGATGAGCAGTTCTTC. This gives the protein CASSHRGLAGGGDEQFF.

The chain is built from TRBV6-1 and TRBJ2-3, with D uncertain. Germline V gene sequence: CDR1 MNHNS, CDR2 SASEGT. The V and J ends lost 6 bases and 6 bases respectively, with 16 bases between them. The CDR3 spans 14 residues. In nucleotides, the CDR3 is TGTGCCAGCAGCGAGAACCTACTACGGGATACGCAGTATTTT. Its translation is CASSENLLRDTQYF.

This clone was seen just once. V and J are TRBV7-2 and TRBJ1-4; D gene unclear. The germline V gene encodes CDR1 SGHTA and CDR2 FQGNSA. This CDR3 has 17 amino acids. The V and J ends lost 5 bases and 1 base respectively, with 17 bases between them. The CDR3 bases are TGTGCCAGCAGCCTAACAGCCGTGGGCAGAACTAATGAAAAACTGTTTTTT. This gives the protein CASSLTAVGRTNEKLFF.

As for this clone: The junction departs from the called germline gene at one end, perhaps through a read error. J is TRBJ2-7 and V is TRBV4-3, with D perhaps TRBD1 (6 bases). Per the germline V gene, CDR1 is LGHNA and CDR2 is YSLEER. The CDR3 is 15 amino acids. The CDR3 DNA follows: TGCGCCAGCAGCCAAGACAGGGGAAGCAACTACGGGCAGTACTTC. This sequence encodes CASSQDRGSNYGQYF.

This chain joins TRBV7-9 and TRBJ1-6; D gene ambiguous. Trimming stripped 2 bases from V and 8 bases from J, with 7 bases between. The CDR3 covers 13 residues. Germline V gene data show CDR1 as SEHNR and CDR2 as FQNEAQ (reference sequence). The CDR3 loop reads CASSLQSDSPLHF. CDR3 DNA sequence: TGTGCCAGCAGCTTACAGTCCGATTCACCCCTCCACTTT. The entire variable domain, with the rest obtained from reference TRBV7-9 and TRBJ1-6, is as follows: DTGVSQNPRHKITKRGQNVTFRCDPISEHNRLYWYRQTLGQGPEFLTYFQNEAQLEKSRLLSDRFSAERPKGSFSTLEIQRTEQGDSAMYLCASSLQSDSPLHFGNGTRLTVT.

Within the sample, this clone is medium-sized. J is TRBJ1-2 and V is TRBV9, with D uncertain. Trimming left V 3 bases short and J 5 bases short, with 11 bases between. The CDR3 spans 13 residues. Germline V gives CDR1 SGDLS, CDR2 YYNGEE. The CDR3 is CASSAWTEYGYTF. The CDR3 DNA sequence: TGTGCCAGCAGCGCATGGACCGAGTATGGCTACACCTTC.

The V gene is TRBV9, the J gene TRBJ2-1; maybe TRBD2 (6 bases). The ends were cut back, 0 bases at V and 3 bases at J, with 10 bases in the middle. The germline V gene has CDR1 SGDLS and CDR2 YYNGEE. CDR3 size: 15 residues. In DNA, the CDR3 is TGTGCCAGCAGCGTAGTTGGAGGGGTCTACAATGAGCAGTTCTTC. It is translated as CASSVVGGVYNEQFF.

This clone is classed as medium-sized (0.01 to 0.1%). This CDR3 is CAWSPSLNSGNTIYF. The DNA for the CDR3 is TGTGCCTGGAGTCCATCCCTTAACTCTGGAAACACCATATATTTT. V is TRBV30 and J is TRBJ1-3; no definite D call. The CDR3 is 15 residues long. V lost 2 bases to trimming and J lost 0 bases, with 11 bases between them. Germline values: CDR1 GTSNPN, CDR2 SVGIG (reference sequence).